Listed here are 15 T cell receptor beta chains from one sample, sequenced in a study of CD8 T cells in ankylosing spondylitis. TCRdb ran MiXCR on the 5' RACE reads and lists one entry per CDR3 protein. The sample records some 120,000 distinct CDR3 sequences, about an eighth being singletons. Sequencing was performed on blood, either unsorted or a sorted T cell fraction (not recorded which). The receptors were sampled from a female donor with ankylosing spondylitis or in good health (not recorded which).

This clonotype was seen repeatedly, ten times or more. The CDR3 is CASGLAAVGELFF. In DNA form, the CDR3 reads TGTGCTAGTGGTTTGGCAGCGGTCGGGGAGCTGTTTTTT. V and J are TRBV12-5 and TRBJ2-2, with D perhaps matching TRBD2 (5 bases). V lost 1 base and J 7 bases, leaving 7 bases between the germline ends. The germline V gene has CDR1 LGHNT and CDR2 FRNRAP. CDR3 length equals 13 residues.

This clonotype was observed many times. The chain couples TRBV10-3 to TRBJ2-7; D ambiguous. This CDR3 has 13 amino acids. Trimming pared 6 bases from V and 0 bases from J, leaving 9 bases between. Germline V lookup: CDR1 ENHRY, CDR2 SYGVKD. CDR3 protein: CAIRRTDSYEQYF. CDR3 nucleotide sequence: TGTGCCATCAGAAGGACGGACTCCTACGAGCAGTACTTC.

This clonotype turned up a few times. The rearrangement joins TRBV7-2 to TRBJ2-7; D perhaps matches TRBD2 (6 bases). Between the trimmed V and J ends, which lost 5 bases and 7 bases, there was a span of 15 bases. Germline V CDR1 and CDR2: SGHTA, FQGNSA. The CDR3 loop spans 13 amino acids. The CDR3 DNA is TGTGCCAGCAGCCCCCGAGCGGGTGATGAGCAGTACTTC. This translates into CASSPRAGDEQYF.

The rearrangement joins TRBV12-3 or TRBV12-4 to TRBJ2-7, with D perhaps matching TRBD1 (5 bases). The CDR3 contains 15 residues. Trimming pared 2 bases from V and 0 bases from J, leaving 11 bases between. This CDR3 is CASSLSQGISYEQYF. DNA of the CDR3: TGTGCCAGCAGTTTATCGCAGGGCATCTCCTACGAGCAGTACTTC.

This clonotype was counted a few times. The chain couples TRBV20-1 to TRBJ2-2, with D hard to call. CDR3 length: 14 residues. Trimming removed 6 bases from V and 1 base from J, with 12 bases in between. Germline V lookup: CDR1 DFQATT, CDR2 SNEGSKA (reference sequence). The CDR3 nucleotides are TGCAGTGCGACTCGACTTATGAACACCGGGGAGCTGTTTTTT. It codes for CSATRLMNTGELFF.

J is TRBJ2-5 and V is TRBV11-2; 8 bases are a match to TRBD2. The germline V gene encodes CDR1 SGHAT and CDR2 FQNNGV. V gave up 1 base and J gave up 5 bases; unmatched junction bases: 9. The CDR3 contains 16 residues. CDR3 in DNA: TGTGCCAGCAGCTTAGCGTCTAGCGGGTCGGGGGAGACCCAGTACTTC. Translating gives CASSLASSGSGETQYF.

V usage is TRBV24-1 and J usage is TRBJ2-1; 8 bases are shared with TRBD1. CDR1 and CDR2 (germline): KGHDR, SFDVKD. The CDR3 is made up of 15 amino acids. The junction had 10 bases not matched to a gene; V was cut back by 5 bases and J by 8 bases. The CDR3 is CATSGGLGQGYEQFF. CDR3 in DNA: TGTGCCACCAGTGGAGGTCTAGGACAGGGATATGAGCAGTTCTTC.

In this sample, this clonotype turned up a few times. This chain uses TRBV14 with TRBJ2-1, with a possible D match to TRBD2 (7 bases). CDR3 length equals 17 residues. The ends were cut back, 1 base at V and 4 bases at J, with 17 bases in the middle. The germline gives CDR1 SGHDN, CDR2 FVKESK. CDR3 loop: CASSQVGGTNQYNEQFF. For the CDR3, the DNA is TGTGCCAGCAGCCAAGTGGGGGGGACAAATCAATACAATGAGCAGTTCTTC.

The gene calls are TRBV29-1 and TRBJ2-3, with D perhaps being TRBD1 or TRBD2 (5 bases each). CDR1 and CDR2 (germline): SQVTM, ANQGSEA. The length of the CDR3 is 12 residues. V lost 8 bases to trimming and J lost 4 bases, with 13 bases between them. The CDR3 nucleotides read TGCAGCACCGAGGGGTTGGCAGATACGCAGTATTTT. Translation: CSTEGLADTQYF.

In regard to this clonotype: Possible read error: a much larger clone is one base away. J is TRBJ2-1 and V is TRBV24-1; D gene unclear. This CDR3 contains 10 residues. The germline gives CDR1 KGHDR, CDR2 SFDVKD. The CDR3 nucleotides are TGTGCCACCAGTGTCGCTGAGCAGCTCTTC. It yields the protein CATSVAEQLF.

Concerning this clonotype itself: This may arise from a read error, as a much more abundant clone is one base away. The chain combines TRBV9 with TRBJ2-7; 12 nucleotides line up with TRBD2. The CDR3 runs 18 residues. In germline, CDR1 is SGDLS, CDR2 YYNGEE. V lost 1 base, J lost 1 base, and 9 bases stayed unmatched. This chain's CDR3 is CASSVRASGGATSYEQYF. CDR3 coding DNA: TGTGCCAGCAGCGTAAGAGCTAGCGGGGGGGCCACGTCCTACGAGCAGTACTTC.

This clonotype showed up just a few times. V and J are TRBV20-1 and TRBJ1-1; no firm D call. V was clipped by 1 base and J by 1 base, with 7 bases between them. The CDR3 is 13 amino acids. Germline-derived CDR1 and CDR2 are DFQATT and SNEGSKA (reference sequence). The CDR3 sequence: CSARVQWNTEAFF. In DNA, the CDR3 is TGCAGTGCTAGAGTACAGTGGAACACTGAAGCTTTCTTT.

The table lists this clonotype with a few counts. The rearrangement joins TRBV7-9 to TRBJ2-1; 8 positions agree with TRBD1. In germline, CDR1 is SEHNR, CDR2 FQNEAQ (reference sequence). V shed 2 bases and J 9 bases; nucleotides not matched to a gene: 3. The CDR3 spans 13 residues. CDR3 sequence: CASSLSGGGEQFF. DNA for the CDR3: TGTGCCAGCAGCTTATCAGGGGGCGGTGAGCAGTTCTTC.

At least ten counts were recorded for this clonotype. The CDR3 protein is CASSFELSGDPYEQYF. The CDR3 nucleotides are TGCGCCAGCAGCTTTGAGCTCAGCGGGGATCCCTACGAGCAGTACTTC. The chain joins TRBV5-1 to TRBJ2-7; TRBD2 aligns across 7 bases. This CDR3 is built from 16 residues. Germline V gene lookup returns CDR1 SGHRS and CDR2 YFSETQ. The junction had 10 bases not matched to a gene; V was cut back by 2 bases and J by 2 bases.

This clonotype was seen more than once but under ten times. The chain is built from TRBV12-3 or TRBV12-4 and TRBJ2-7; D is perhaps TRBD1 (5 bases). V gave up 3 bases and J gave up 2 bases, with 14 bases separating them. The CDR3 is 15 amino acids. The CDR3, as DNA: TGTGCCAGCAGTTTCTATGACAGCAGCCCCTACGAGCAGTACTTC. It specifies CASSFYDSSPYEQYF.